This TCR beta chain was observed in a study of T cell changes during pregnancy in multiple sclerosis. Produced via immunoSEQ multiplex PCR; TCRdb's table is partial and in-frame only. The sample records tens of thousands of clones, 80% to 95% being singletons. The V end was cut by 4 bases, the J end by 5 bases, with 11 bases between. Germline CDR1 and CDR2: MNHNS and SASEGT. This CDR3 is built from 14 residues. V is TRBV6-1 and J is TRBJ2-2; the D gene is possibly TRBD2 (5 bases). Sample: CD4+ T cells from peripheral blood mononuclear cells, taken in the second trimester of pregnancy. The TCR was taken from a female donor with multiple sclerosis, enrolled in a pregnancy study. The CDR3 nucleotides are TGTGCCAGCAGTGTAGCTAGCTGGACCGGGGAGCTGTTTTTT. This gives the protein CASSVASWTGELFF.